This T cell receptor (beta chain) is from a study of cytomegalovirus exposure and HLA in healthy donors. Study-wide context: Genetic ancestry analysis placed over 65% of the 300 to 400 donors that were genotyped in the Caucasian-associated cluster.

This clone is a singleton in its sample. Its target is unknown. Notes on the study in general: Donors belonging to an Asian-associated ancestry cluster reportedly showed fewer N-insertions in productive TCRs than the approximately 670-donor mean, according to what a later analysis found. V- and J-gene trimming of TCR beta was linked (in a later analysis) to a missense DCLRE1C variant.

These donors, healthy bone marrow donors, were studied. The CDR3 covers 18 residues. V shed 2 bases and J shed 1 base, with 21 bases lying between them. CDR1 is LNHNV and CDR2 is YYDKDF in the germline V gene (reference sequence). In the PCR, 60 Vbeta and 13 Jbeta primers were used. TCRdb's table, derived via immunoSEQ multiplex PCR, lists solely in-frame clones and lacks some. This sample has approximately 110,000 clones, with approximately 84% found just once. Sequenced sample: PBMCs. This TCR was recovered from a man aged 50-60 years in good health and CMV-seronegative. The V and J genes are TRBV15 and TRBJ2-7, with D maybe TRBD2 (6 bases). CDR3 in amino acids: CATSRSGGGLRGSYEQYF. CDR3 DNA sequence: TGTGCCACCAGCAGATCCGGAGGTGGCTTGCGGGGTTCCTACGAGCAGTACTTC.